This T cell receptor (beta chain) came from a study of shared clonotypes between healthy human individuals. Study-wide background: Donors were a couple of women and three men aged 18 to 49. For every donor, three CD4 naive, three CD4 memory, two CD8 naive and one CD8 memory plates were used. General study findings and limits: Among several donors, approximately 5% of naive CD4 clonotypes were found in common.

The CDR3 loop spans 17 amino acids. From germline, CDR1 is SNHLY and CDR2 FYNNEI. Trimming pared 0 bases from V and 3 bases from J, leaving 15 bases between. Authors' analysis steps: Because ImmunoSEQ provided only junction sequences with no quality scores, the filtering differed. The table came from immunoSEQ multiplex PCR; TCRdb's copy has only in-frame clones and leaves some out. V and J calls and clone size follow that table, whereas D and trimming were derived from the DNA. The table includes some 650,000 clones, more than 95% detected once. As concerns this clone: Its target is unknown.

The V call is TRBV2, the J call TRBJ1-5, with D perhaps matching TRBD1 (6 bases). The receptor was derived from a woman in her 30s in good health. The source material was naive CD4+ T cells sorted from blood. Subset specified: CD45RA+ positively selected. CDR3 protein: CASSEALLQGVNQPQHF. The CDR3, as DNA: TGTGCCAGCAGTGAAGCGCTTTTACAGGGAGTCAATCAGCCCCAGCATTTT.